This T cell receptor beta chain derives from a study of blood T cell repertoires in COVID-19. At the level of the study: Material from acute and convalescent COVID-19 was sourced from the United States, Italy and Spain. PBMCs, B-cell-depleted T cells, or T cells provided the cDNA or gDNA that made up the material.

This CDR3 comprises 13 residues. Trimming removed 5 bases from V and 3 bases from J, with 10 bases in between. CDR1 is KGHSH and CDR2 is LQKENI in the germline V gene. How the authors handled the data: Scientists estimated how many nucleated cells there were by amplifying reference gene primers. Data came from immunoSEQ multiplex PCR; TCRdb stores just in-frame clones and leaves some out. The D gene and trimming were derived from the DNA, and the V and J assignments and clone size from that table. The sample carries just over 650,000 clones, approximately 90% recorded once. The chain uses TRBV18 and TRBJ1-1; the D gene is possibly TRBD1 (6 bases). The material sequenced was peripheral blood. The source of this sequence is a woman between 18 and 29 years old with acute or convalescent COVID-19. The DNA for the CDR3 is TGTGCCAGCTCAACGGACAGCCACACTGAAGCTTTCTTT. Protein: CASSTDSHTEAFF.